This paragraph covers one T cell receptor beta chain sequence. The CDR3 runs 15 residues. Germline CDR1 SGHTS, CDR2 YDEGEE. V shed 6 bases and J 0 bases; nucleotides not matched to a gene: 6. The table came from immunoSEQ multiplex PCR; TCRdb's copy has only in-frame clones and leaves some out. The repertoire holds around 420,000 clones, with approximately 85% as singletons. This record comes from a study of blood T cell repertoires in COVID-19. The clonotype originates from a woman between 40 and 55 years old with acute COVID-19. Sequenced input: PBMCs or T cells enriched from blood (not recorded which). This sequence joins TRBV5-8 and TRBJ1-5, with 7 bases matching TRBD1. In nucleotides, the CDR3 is TGTGCCAGCAACTACAGGGGCAATAGCAATCAGCCCCAGCATTTT. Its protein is CASNYRGNSNQPQHF.